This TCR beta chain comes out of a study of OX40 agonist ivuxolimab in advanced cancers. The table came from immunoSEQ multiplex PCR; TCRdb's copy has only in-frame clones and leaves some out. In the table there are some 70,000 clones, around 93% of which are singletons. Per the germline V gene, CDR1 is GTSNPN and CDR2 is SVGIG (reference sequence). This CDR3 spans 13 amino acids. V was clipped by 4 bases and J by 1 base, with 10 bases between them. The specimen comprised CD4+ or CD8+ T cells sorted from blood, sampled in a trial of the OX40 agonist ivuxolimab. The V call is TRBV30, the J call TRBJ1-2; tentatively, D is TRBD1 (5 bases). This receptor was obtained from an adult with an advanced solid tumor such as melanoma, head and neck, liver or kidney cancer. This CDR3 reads CAWIRGFNYGYTF. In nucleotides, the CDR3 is TGTGCCTGGATTAGGGGATTTAACTATGGCTACACCTTC.